This T cell receptor beta chain is from a study of T cells in Graves' hyperthyroidism and ophthalmopathy. V shed 6 bases and J 2 bases; nucleotides not matched to a gene: 6. The CDR3 extends over 15 amino acids. Germline assignment: CDR1 ENHRY and CDR2 SYGVKD. Each diagnosis drew on symptoms, thyroxine, TRAb, thyroid ultrasound and orbital computed tomography findings. TCR beta CDR3 sequences were amplified from RNA transcripts. An initial round of RT-PCR targeting the TCR CDR3 relied on the HTBI primer set. TCRdb re-called the multiplex PCR reads with MiXCR, one entry per CDR3 protein. The sample shows about 700,000 distinct CDR3 sequences, 13% to 15% of them seen only once.

The chain employs TRBV10-3 and TRBJ2-7; 11 nucleotides match TRBD1. Specimen: blood. The receptor was isolated from a young woman with Graves' hyperthyroidism. In DNA, the CDR3 is TGTGCCATCAGAAAGGACAGGGGGCCAGCCTACGAGCAGTACTTC. Translating it yields CAIRKDRGPAYEQYF.